These 18 T cell receptor beta chains share one sample of origin, sequenced in a study of blood T cell repertoires in COVID-19 (TCRdb year 2020). Library creation used the immunoSEQ multiplex PCR assay. TCRdb's version of the immuneACCESS table is confined to in-frame rearrangements and falls short of the full clone set. An unresolved V gene accounts for under half of the shortfall where checked; the remainder is of unknown origin. The sample table contains some 210,000 clones; only one count was recorded for 70% to 90% of them. About 4.3% of the sample rests with the top ten. The source material was PBMCs or T cells enriched from blood (not recorded which). Receptors originate from a man aged 25-45 years with acute COVID-19.

This chain joins TRBV7-9 and TRBJ2-7; 9 positions agree with TRBD1. Germline V gene lookup returns CDR1 SEHNR and CDR2 FQNEAQ (reference sequence). The CDR3 loop spans 13 amino acids. V lost 6 bases and J lost 3; bases outside the gene matches: 3. The CDR3 is CASRADRGYEQYF. The DNA for the CDR3 is TGTGCCAGCAGAGCGGACAGGGGCTACGAGCAGTACTTC.

The V gene is TRBV28, the J gene TRBJ1-2; TRBD1 agrees at 8 bases. CDR1 MDHEN and CDR2 SYDVKM come from the germline V gene. V shed 6 bases and J 4 bases; nucleotides not matched to a gene: 7. The length of the CDR3 is 14 residues. The CDR3 nucleotides read TGTGCCAGCAGCAAAGTGGACAGGGTCTATGGCTACACCTTC. This gives the protein CASSKVDRVYGYTF.

The chain recombines TRBV9 with TRBJ1-5; 11 nucleotides agree with TRBD1. Germline assignment: CDR1 SGDLS and CDR2 YYNGEE. The CDR3 extends over 15 amino acids. V was clipped by 9 bases and J by 3 bases; unmatched bases: 8. The CDR3 region is CAIPRDRGVNQPQHF. The CDR3 DNA reads TGTGCCATCCCCCGGGACAGGGGGGTCAATCAGCCCCAGCATTTT.

This chain uses TRBV27 with TRBJ2-7, with TRBD1 as a possible D gene (5 bases). Trimming removed 2 bases at V and 3 bases at J, with 8 bases between. There are 13 residues in the CDR3. Looked up from germline, CDR1 is MNHEY and CDR2 is SMNVEV (reference sequence). DNA of the CDR3: TGTGCCAGCAGTTTAGCAGGGTACTACGAGCAGTACTTC. Translated: CASSLAGYYEQYF.

The chain uses TRBV7-9 and TRBJ2-5, with D uncertain. CDR3 length: 12 amino acids. V dropped 8 bases and J dropped 5 bases, with 12 bases sitting between them. Looked up from germline, CDR1 is SEHNR and CDR2 is FQNEAQ (reference sequence). The CDR3 loop is CASLTDEETQYF. The CDR3 DNA reads as TGTGCCAGCCTAACTGATGAGGAGACCCAGTACTTC. Filled out from reference TRBV7-9 and TRBJ2-5, the complete variable domain reads DTGVSQNPRHKITKRGQNVTFRCDPISEHNRLYWYRQTLGQGPEFLTYFQNEAQLEKSRLLSDRFSAERPKGSFSTLEIQRTEQGDSAMYLCASLTDEETQYFGPGTRLLVL.

The V gene is TRBV13, the J gene TRBJ1-1; D is possibly TRBD1 (5 bases). With 4 bases removed from V and 3 bases from J, the gap between germline ends came to 15 bases. The CDR3 is 15 residues long. Germline V CDR1 and CDR2: PRHDT, FYEKMQ (reference sequence). Here the CDR3 reads CASSSTGLRDTEAFF. The CDR3 DNA is TGTGCCAGCAGCTCAACAGGCCTCCGGGACACTGAAGCTTTCTTT.

The chain employs TRBV5-5 and TRBJ1-2; tentatively, D is TRBD1 (6 bases). The CDR3 totals 13 residues. The germline V gene encodes CDR1 SGHKS and CDR2 YYEKEE (reference sequence). Trimming took off 5 bases at V and 8 bases at J, with 16 bases between the two ends. The CDR3 coding sequence is TGTGCCAGCAGATTTACAGGGTCCCGCGGCTACACCTTC. This codes for CASRFTGSRGYTF.

The gene calls are TRBV7-3 and TRBJ1-1, with 8 positions matching TRBD1. The CDR3 loop spans 14 amino acids. Germline-derived CDR1 and CDR2 are SGHTA and FQGTGA. The junction had 7 bases not matched to a gene; V was cut back by 5 bases and J by 5 bases. In nucleotides, the CDR3 is TGTGCCAGCAGCCCAGGGGGCGCGGGGACTGAAGCTTTCTTT. Protein: CASSPGGAGTEAFF. The whole variable domain, remainder taken from reference TRBV7-3 and TRBJ1-1, is GAGVSQTPSNKVTEKGKYVELRCDPISGHTALYWYRQSLGQGPEFLIYFQGTGAADDSGLPNDRFFAVRPEGSVSTLKIQRTERGDSAVYLCASSPGGAGTEAFFGQGTRLTVV.

Only one count was recorded for this clone. The chain uses TRBV2 and TRBJ2-5; 9 nucleotides line up with TRBD2. CDR3 length equals 16 residues. Trimming took 3 bases from V and 2 from J; bases not matched to a gene: 7. The germline CDR1 and CDR2 sequences are SNHLY and FYNNEI. CDR3 sequence: CASSDPVAGAQETQYF. The CDR3 coding sequence is TGTGCCAGCAGTGACCCCGTAGCGGGGGCACAAGAGACCCAGTACTTC. Looking up the rest from reference TRBV2 and TRBJ2-5 gives the full variable domain: EPEVTQTPSHQVTQMGQEVILRCVPISNHLYFYWYRQILGQKVEFLVSFYNNEISEKSEIFDDQFSVERPDGSNFTLKIRSTKLEDSAMYFCASSDPVAGAQETQYFGPGTRLLVL.

The chain recombines TRBV18 with TRBJ1-3; a weak D match, TRBD1 (5 bases). CDR3 length: 16 amino acids. Germline V CDR1 and CDR2: KGHSH, LQKENI. V was cut by 2 bases and J by 2 bases, with 13 bases left in between. CDR3 in DNA: TGTGCCAGCTCACCATTAACAGGCTTAACTGGAAACACCATATATTTT. This translates into CASSPLTGLTGNTIYF.

This chain connects TRBV9 to TRBJ2-7, with D possibly matching TRBD1 (6 bases). In germline, CDR1 is SGDLS, CDR2 YYNGEE. The CDR3 extends over 17 amino acids. With 0 bases removed from V and 4 bases from J, the gap between germline ends came to 20 bases. The CDR3 region is CASSVDIGAGVRYEQYF. The DNA for the CDR3 is TGTGCCAGCAGCGTAGACATTGGGGCAGGGGTGAGGTACGAGCAGTACTTC.

In its sample, this clone was seen once. The chain is built from TRBV19 and TRBJ2-3, with unresolved D. This CDR3 comprises 13 residues. Trimming took 3 bases from V and 1 from J, leaving 5 bases between them. The germline gives CDR1 LNHDA, CDR2 SQIVND (reference sequence). The CDR3 protein is CASSIQGTDTQYF. The CDR3 bases are TGTGCCAGTAGTATTCAGGGCACAGATACGCAGTATTTT.

The rearrangement uses TRBV7-3 and TRBJ2-5; maybe TRBD2 (6 bases). V lost 3 bases and J 2 bases, leaving 13 bases between the germline ends. The length of the CDR3 is 15 residues. Germline V CDR1 and CDR2: SGHTA, FQGTGA. The DNA for the CDR3 is TGTGCCAGCAGCTTCATGGGACTCGAGCAAGAGACCCAGTACTTC. This translates into CASSFMGLEQETQYF.

The CDR3 spells CASSPTGLHEQFF. In DNA form, the CDR3 reads TGTGCCAGCAGTCCCACAGGGCTGCATGAGCAGTTCTTC. This sequence joins TRBV6-5 and TRBJ2-1; the D gene is possibly TRBD1 (6 bases). The CDR3 runs 13 residues. V lost 5 bases and J lost 8, with 13 bases in between. In germline, CDR1 is MNHEY, CDR2 SVGAGI.

This clone was seen once. V is TRBV10-2 and J is TRBJ2-3; TRBD2 aligns across 10 bases. The CDR3 is 13 residues long. The V gene's germline CDR1 is WSHSY and CDR2 SAAADI. V lost 6 bases to trimming and J lost 3 bases; unmatched junction nucleotides: 0. CDR3 DNA sequence: TGCGCCAGCAGGGGACTAGCGACAGATACGCAGTATTTT. Residues: CASRGLATDTQYF.

With regard to this clone: At the DNA level, this CDR3 is encoded by other sequences in the same sample as well. The chain recombines TRBV6-5 with TRBJ2-1, with D maybe TRBD1 (5 bases). CDR3 length: 13 amino acids. V lost 7 bases, J lost 0 bases, and 7 bases lay in between. Germline assignment: CDR1 MNHEY and CDR2 SVGAGI. The CDR3 region has the DNA TGTGCCAGCACAAGGGGCTCCTACAATGAGCAGTTCTTC. The encoded protein is CASTRGSYNEQFF.

The chain is built from TRBV10-3 and TRBJ2-6; 7 nucleotides agree with TRBD2. Germline CDR1 reads ENHRY; CDR2 reads SYGVKD. Trimming took 4 bases from V and 0 from J; bases not matched to a gene: 0. The CDR3 runs 15 residues. As DNA, the CDR3 is TGTGCCATCAGTGGCGGGAGCTCTGGGGCCAACGTCCTGACTTTC. Encoded protein: CAISGGSSGANVLTF.

A single count supports this clone. This chain uses TRBV10-3 with TRBJ2-7; TRBD2 is a possible D gene (6 bases). Germline V gene lookup returns CDR1 ENHRY and CDR2 SYGVKD. The CDR3 is 15 residues long. Trimming left V 9 bases short and J 3 bases short, with 21 bases between. The CDR3 DNA reads as TGTGCCATACGTTCGGGGGTGGCTACAAGCTACGAGCAGTACTTC. Translating gives CAIRSGVATSYEQYF.